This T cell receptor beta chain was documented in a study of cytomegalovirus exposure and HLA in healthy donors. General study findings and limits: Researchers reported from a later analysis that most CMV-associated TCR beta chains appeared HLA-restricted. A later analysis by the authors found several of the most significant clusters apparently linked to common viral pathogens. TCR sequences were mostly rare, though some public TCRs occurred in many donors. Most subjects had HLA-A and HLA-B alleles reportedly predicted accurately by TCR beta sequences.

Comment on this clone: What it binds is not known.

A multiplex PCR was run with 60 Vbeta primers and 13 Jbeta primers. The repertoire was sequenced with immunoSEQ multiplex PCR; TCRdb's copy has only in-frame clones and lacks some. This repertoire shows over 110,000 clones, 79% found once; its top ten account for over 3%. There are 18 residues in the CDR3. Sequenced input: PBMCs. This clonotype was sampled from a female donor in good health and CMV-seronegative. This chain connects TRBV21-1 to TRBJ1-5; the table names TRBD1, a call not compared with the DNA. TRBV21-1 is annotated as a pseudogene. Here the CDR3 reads CASSKAQGGRVGNQPQHF. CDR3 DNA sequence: TGTGCCAGCAGCAAAGCTCAAGGGGGCCGGGTGGGCAATCAGCCCCAGCATTTT.